This entry features one T cell receptor beta chain sequence. The antigen is undetermined. This specimen belongs to a study of CD8 T cells in ankylosing spondylitis. TCRdb re-called the 5' RACE reads with MiXCR, one entry per CDR3 protein. Counted here are under 550,000 distinct CDR3 sequences, roughly a quarter occurring once; the ten biggest clones make up approximately 1%. General study findings and limits: Ankylosing spondylitis blood appeared to carry a characteristic TCR beta motif of 7 or 8 highly homologous variants.

This CDR3 region has 12 residues. The J segment lost 10 bases and the V segment lost 8 bases, leaving 5 bases of the junction unmatched. Sequencing was performed on blood, either unsorted or a sorted T cell fraction (not recorded which). The receptor was derived from a male donor with ankylosing spondylitis. The V gene is TRBV12-3 or TRBV12-4, the J gene TRBJ1-4; 9 bases map to TRBD1. Here the CDR3 DNA reads TGTGCCAGCCGGACAGGGGATCGAAAACTGTTTTTT. The encoded protein is CASRTGDRKLFF.